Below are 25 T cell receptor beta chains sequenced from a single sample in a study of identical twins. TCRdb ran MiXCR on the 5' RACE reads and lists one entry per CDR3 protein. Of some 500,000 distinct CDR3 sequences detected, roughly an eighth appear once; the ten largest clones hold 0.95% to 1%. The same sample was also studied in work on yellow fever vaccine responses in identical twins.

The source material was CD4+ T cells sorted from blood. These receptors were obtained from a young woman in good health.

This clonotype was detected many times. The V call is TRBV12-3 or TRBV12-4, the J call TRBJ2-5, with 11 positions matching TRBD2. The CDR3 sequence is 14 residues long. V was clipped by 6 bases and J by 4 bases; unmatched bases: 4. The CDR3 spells CASRIAGGRETQYF. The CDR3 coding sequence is TGTGCCAGCAGAATAGCGGGGGGGCGAGAGACCCAGTACTTC.

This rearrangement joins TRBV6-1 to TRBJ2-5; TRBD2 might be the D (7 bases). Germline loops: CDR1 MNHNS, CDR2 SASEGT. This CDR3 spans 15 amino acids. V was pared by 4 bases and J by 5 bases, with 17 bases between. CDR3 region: CASSVGGGGIETQYF. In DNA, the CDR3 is TGTGCCAGCAGTGTTGGGGGGGGCGGAATTGAGACCCAGTACTTC.

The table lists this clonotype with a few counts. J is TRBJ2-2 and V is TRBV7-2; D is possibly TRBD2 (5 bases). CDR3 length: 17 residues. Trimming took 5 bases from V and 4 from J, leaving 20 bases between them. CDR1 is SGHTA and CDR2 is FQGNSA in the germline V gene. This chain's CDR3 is CASSLNRGRSGTGELFF. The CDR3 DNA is TGTGCCAGCAGCCTAAATAGAGGGCGGTCGGGCACCGGGGAGCTGTTTTTT.

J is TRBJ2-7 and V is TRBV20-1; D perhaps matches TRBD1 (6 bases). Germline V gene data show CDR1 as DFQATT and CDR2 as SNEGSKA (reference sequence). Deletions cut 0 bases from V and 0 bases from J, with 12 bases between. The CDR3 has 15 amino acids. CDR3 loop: CSARDQGQISYEQYF. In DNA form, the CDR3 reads TGCAGTGCTAGAGATCAAGGACAGATCTCCTACGAGCAGTACTTC.

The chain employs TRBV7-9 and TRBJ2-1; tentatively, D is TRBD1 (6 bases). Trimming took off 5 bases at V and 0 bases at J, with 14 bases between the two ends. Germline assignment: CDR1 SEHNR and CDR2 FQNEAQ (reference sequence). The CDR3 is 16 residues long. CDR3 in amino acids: CASSLGQGRSYNEQFF. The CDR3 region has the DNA TGTGCCAGCAGCCTGGGGCAGGGGCGCTCCTACAATGAGCAGTTCTTC.

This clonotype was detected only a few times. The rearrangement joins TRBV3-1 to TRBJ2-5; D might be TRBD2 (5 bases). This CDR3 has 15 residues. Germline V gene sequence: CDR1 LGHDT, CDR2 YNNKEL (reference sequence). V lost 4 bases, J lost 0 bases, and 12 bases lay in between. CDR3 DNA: TGTGCCAGCAGCCTCACGAGAGGGTACCAAGAGACCCAGTACTTC. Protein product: CASSLTRGYQETQYF.

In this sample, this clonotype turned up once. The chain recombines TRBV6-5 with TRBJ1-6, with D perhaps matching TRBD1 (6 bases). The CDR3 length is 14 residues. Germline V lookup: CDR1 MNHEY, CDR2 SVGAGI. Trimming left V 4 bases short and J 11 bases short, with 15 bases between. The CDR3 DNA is TGTGCCAGCAGTTCGGGCAGGGGTGGGGCACCCCTCCACTTT. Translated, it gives CASSSGRGGAPLHF.

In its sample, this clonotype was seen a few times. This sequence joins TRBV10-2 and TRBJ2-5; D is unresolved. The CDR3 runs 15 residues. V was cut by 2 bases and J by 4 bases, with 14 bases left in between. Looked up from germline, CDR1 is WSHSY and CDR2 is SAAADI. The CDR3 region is CASSEGRPPRETQYF. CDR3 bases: TGCGCCAGCAGTGAGGGTAGACCGCCACGAGAGACCCAGTACTTC.

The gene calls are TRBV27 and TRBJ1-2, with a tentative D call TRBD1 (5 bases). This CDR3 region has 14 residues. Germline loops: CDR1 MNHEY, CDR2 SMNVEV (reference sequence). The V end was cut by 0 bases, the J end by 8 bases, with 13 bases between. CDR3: CASSLSWAGQGYTF. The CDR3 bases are TGTGCCAGCAGTTTATCTTGGGCAGGGCAAGGCTACACCTTC.

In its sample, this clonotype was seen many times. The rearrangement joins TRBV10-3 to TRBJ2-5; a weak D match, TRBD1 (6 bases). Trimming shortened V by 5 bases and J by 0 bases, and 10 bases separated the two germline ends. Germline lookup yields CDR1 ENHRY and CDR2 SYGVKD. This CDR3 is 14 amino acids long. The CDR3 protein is CAISIGQNQETQYF. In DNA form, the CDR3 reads TGTGCCATCAGTATAGGACAGAACCAAGAGACCCAGTACTTC.

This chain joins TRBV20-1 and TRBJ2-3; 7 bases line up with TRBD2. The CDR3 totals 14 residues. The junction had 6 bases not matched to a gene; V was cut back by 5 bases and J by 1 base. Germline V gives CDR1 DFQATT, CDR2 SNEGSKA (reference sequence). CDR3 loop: CSAVSGWGTDTQYF. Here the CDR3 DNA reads TGCAGTGCTGTTAGCGGGTGGGGCACAGATACGCAGTATTTT.

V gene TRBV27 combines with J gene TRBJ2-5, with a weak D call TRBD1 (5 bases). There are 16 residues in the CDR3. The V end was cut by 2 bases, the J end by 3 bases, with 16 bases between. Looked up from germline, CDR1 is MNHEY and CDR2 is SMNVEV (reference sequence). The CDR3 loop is CASSLGWGPREETQYF. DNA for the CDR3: TGTGCCAGCAGTTTAGGATGGGGCCCTCGGGAAGAGACCCAGTACTTC.

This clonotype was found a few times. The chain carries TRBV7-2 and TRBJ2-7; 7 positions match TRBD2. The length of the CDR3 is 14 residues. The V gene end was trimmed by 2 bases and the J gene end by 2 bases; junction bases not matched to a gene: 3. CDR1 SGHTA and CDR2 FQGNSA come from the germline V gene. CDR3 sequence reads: CASSLLADPYEQYF. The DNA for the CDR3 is TGTGCCAGCAGCTTACTAGCGGACCCCTACGAGCAGTACTTC.

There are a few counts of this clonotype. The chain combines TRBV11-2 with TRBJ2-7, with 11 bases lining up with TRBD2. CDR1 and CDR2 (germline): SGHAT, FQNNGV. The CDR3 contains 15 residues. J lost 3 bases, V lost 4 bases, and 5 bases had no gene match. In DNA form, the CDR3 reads TGTGCCAGCAGCTCTCGACTAGCGGGGAGCTACGAGCAGTACTTC. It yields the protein CASSSRLAGSYEQYF.

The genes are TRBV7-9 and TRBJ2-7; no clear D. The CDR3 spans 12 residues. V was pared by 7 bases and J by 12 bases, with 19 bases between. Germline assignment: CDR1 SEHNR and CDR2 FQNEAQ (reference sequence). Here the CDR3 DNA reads TGTGCCAGCACCCGCCCGCCCGACCCAGGGTACTTC. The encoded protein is CASTRPPDPGYF.

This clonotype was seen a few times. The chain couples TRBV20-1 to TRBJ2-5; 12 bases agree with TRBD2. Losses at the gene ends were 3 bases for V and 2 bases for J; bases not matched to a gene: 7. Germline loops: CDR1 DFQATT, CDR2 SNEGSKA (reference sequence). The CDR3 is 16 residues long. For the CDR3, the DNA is TGCAGTGCTAGCCGCACTAGCGGGGGGCGGCAAGAGACCCAGTACTTC. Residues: CSASRTSGGRQETQYF.

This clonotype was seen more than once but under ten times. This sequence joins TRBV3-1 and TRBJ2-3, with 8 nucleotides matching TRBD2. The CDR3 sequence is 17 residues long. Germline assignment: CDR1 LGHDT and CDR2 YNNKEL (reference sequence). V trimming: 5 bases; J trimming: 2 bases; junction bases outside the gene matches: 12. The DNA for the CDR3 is TGTGCCAGCAGCAGACGAGGCGGGGGGATACCCACAGATACGCAGTATTTT. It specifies CASSRRGGGIPTDTQYF.

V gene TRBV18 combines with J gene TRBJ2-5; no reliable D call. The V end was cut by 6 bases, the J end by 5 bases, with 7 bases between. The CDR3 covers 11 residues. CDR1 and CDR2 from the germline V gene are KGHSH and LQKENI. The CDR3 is CASSKAETQYF. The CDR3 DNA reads TGTGCCAGCTCCAAGGCGGAGACCCAGTACTTC. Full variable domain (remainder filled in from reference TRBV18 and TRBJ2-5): NAGVMQNPRHLVRRRGQEARLRCSPMKGHSHVYWYRQLPEEGLKFMVYLQKENIIDESGMPKERFSAEFPKEGPSILRIQQVVRGDSAAYFCASSKAETQYFGPGTRLLVL.

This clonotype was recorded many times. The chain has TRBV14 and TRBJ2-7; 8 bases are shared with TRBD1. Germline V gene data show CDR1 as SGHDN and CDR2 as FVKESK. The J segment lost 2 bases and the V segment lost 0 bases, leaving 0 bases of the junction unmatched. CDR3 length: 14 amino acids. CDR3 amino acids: CASSQDRGPYEQYF. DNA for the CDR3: TGTGCCAGCAGCCAAGACAGGGGGCCCTACGAGCAGTACTTC.

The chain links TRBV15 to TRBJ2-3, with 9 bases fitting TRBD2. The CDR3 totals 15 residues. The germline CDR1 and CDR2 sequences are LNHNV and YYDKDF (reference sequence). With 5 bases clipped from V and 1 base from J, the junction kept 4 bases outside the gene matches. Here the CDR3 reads CATSARTSGTDTQYF. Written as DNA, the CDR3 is TGTGCCACCAGCGCCCGGACTAGCGGCACAGATACGCAGTATTTT.

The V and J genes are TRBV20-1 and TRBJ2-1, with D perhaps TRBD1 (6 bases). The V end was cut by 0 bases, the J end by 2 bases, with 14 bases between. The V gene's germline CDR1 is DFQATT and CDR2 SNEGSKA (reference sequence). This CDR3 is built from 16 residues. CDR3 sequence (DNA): TGCAGTGCTAGAGATTTAACAGGGTCGGCCTACAATGAGCAGTTCTTC. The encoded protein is CSARDLTGSAYNEQFF.

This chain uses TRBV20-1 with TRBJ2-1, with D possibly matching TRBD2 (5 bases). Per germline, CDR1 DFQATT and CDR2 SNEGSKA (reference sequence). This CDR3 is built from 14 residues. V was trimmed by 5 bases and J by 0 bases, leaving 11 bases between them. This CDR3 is CSAVGGSSYNEQFF. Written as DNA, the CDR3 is TGCAGTGCTGTGGGTGGGAGCTCCTACAATGAGCAGTTCTTC.

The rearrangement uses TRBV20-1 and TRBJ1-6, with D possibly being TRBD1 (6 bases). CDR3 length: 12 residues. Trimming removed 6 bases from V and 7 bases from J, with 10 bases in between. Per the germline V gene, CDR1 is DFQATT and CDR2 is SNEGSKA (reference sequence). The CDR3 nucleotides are TGCAGTGCCCAGAGGGGGAATTCACCCCTCCACTTT. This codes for CSAQRGNSPLHF.

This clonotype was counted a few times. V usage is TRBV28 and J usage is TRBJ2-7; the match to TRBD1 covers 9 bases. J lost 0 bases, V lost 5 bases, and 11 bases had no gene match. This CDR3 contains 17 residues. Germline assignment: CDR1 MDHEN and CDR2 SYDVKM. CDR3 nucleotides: TGTGCCAGCAGTACCCTCCCGGGACAGGGAAGCTCCTACGAGCAGTACTTC. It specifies CASSTLPGQGSSYEQYF.

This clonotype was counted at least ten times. The CDR3 nucleotides are TGTGCCAGCAGTTTAGCGCGGGGCTACACCTTC. The encoded protein is CASSLARGYTF. The V gene is TRBV12-3 or TRBV12-4, the J gene TRBJ1-2; D remains ambiguous. V gave up 0 bases and J gave up 8 bases, with 4 bases separating them. The CDR3 is 11 residues long.